Listed here is a single T cell receptor delta chain. Its antigen is unknown. Per the germline V gene, CDR1 is TVYSNPD and CDR2 is GDNSRS (reference sequence). Losses at the gene ends were 3 bases for V and 8 bases for J; bases not matched to a gene: 20. There are 18 residues in the CDR3. The source of the sample is a study of Vδ1+ human thymocytes. Sequences come from RNA converted to cDNA by reverse transcription. CDR3 amplicons came from multiplex PCR with pooled V-gene forward and constant-region reverse primers. TCRdb re-called the multiplex PCR reads using CATT. The repertoire consists of some 55,000 delta-chain clones, with approximately 16% occurring once and the leading ten covering roughly 0.46%. Study-wide results and limits: Thymic TRG and TRD repertoires appeared highly polyclonal.

The V and J genes are TRDV3 and TRDJ2, with 11 positions matching TRDD3. The material sequenced was Vdelta1+ gamma-delta thymocytes from the thymus. As to subset: FACS-sorted CD3+ TCRalphabeta- TCRVdelta1+ TCRVdelta2- thymocytes. The TCR comes from a boy younger than two who had congenital heart surgery. CDR3 DNA: TGTGCCTTGCCTTCCGTAGGTGGGGGATACGGTGAGAGGGCACAACTCTTCTTT. As protein: CALPSVGGGYGERAQLFF.